A selection of T cell receptor beta chains follows, all from one sample in a study of blood T cell repertoires in COVID-19. TCRdb keeps only in-frame clones here, not all; method: immunoSEQ multiplex PCR. The data show 200,000 to 250,000 clones, about 83% seen once. Input material: peripheral blood. These receptors came from a man in his forties or fifties with acute or convalescent COVID-19. Each CDR3 is given with its conserved first and last residue. The order of the fields is J gene, V gene, D gene, clone size, CDR3 DNA, CDR3 protein. A D gene is named only where the DNA matches it firmly. Clone size is given for some rows only: seen once, a few or many times, or a class if the clone is expanded.

>TRBJ1-3|TRBV18|TRBD1|once
TGTGCCAGCTCACCATGGAGGACAGGGGGCTCAAACACCATATATTTT
CASSPWRTGGSNTIYF
>TRBJ1-2|TRBV2|TRBD1|once
TGTGCCAGTACTGGACAGGGGGCCGACTATGGCTACACCTTC
CASTGQGADYGYTF
>TRBJ2-3|TRBV10-2|TRBD1|.
TGCGCCAGCGGCCTCAGACAGGGGGCCCTCACAGATACGCAGTATTTT
CASGLRQGALTDTQYF
>TRBJ2-2|TRBV7-9|.|.
TGTGCCAGCAGCTTAGTAGTGGGGGAGCTGTTTTTT
CASSLVVGELFF
>TRBJ1-6|TRBV19|.|.
TGTGCCAGTAGGCCTATCCCCGACAGCTCTCCGGGTTCACCCCTCCACTTT
CASRPIPDSSPGSPLHF
>TRBJ2-5|TRBV28|.|.
TGTGCCAGCAGTTTAGGGGGCAGGGAGACCCAGTACTTC
CASSLGGRETQYF
>TRBJ2-5|TRBV28|.|.
TGTGCCAGCAGCCCCATAAGAGGGGGAGAGACCCAGTACTTC
CASSPIRGGETQYF
>TRBJ2-2|TRBV6-5|.|.
TGTGCCAGCACTCCACTACGGGTCGGCGGGGAGCTGTTTTTT
CASTPLRVGGELFF
>TRBJ2-5|TRBV6-5|.|.
TGTGCCAGCAGCCTAGCCGGGAGATTCGCAGAGACCCAGTACTTC
CASSLAGRFAETQYF
>TRBJ2-3|TRBV28|TRBD1|once
TGTGCCAGCAATCGACAGGGGCCGCAGTATTTT
CASNRQGPQYF
>TRBJ1-3|TRBV10-3|.|few
TGTGCCATCAGTGATGGCCCCCCCTCTGGAAACACCATATATTTT
CAISDGPPSGNTIYF
>TRBJ2-7|TRBV19|TRBD2|.
TGTGCCAGTAGCCTCGCGGGAGCCTCCTACGAGCAGTACTTC
CASSLAGASYEQYF